This is a list of T cell receptor beta chains from one sample in a study of cytomegalovirus exposure and HLA in healthy donors. Profiling relied on immunoSEQ multiplex PCR, and the TCRdb table lists in-frame clones only, not all of them. This table has around 200,000 clones, 79% appearing once. Sequencing input: PBMCs. These receptors all come from a woman aged 18-35 years in good health and CMV-seronegative. The CDR3 runs from the conserved cysteine through the conserved F or W. D genes are given only for firm matches.

D: .; V: TRBV4-3; J: TRBJ2-7; CDR3: CASSQDLVTYYEQYF; DNA: TGCGCCAGCAGCCAAGATTTAGTCACGTACTACGAGCAGTACTTC
D: .; V: TRBV7-3; J: TRBJ1-6; CDR3: CASSLRGSSPLHF; DNA: TGTGCCAGCAGCCTCAGGGGTAGCTCACCCCTCCACTTT
D: .; V: TRBV27; J: TRBJ1-3; CDR3: CASSPDGGNTIYF; DNA: TGTGCCAGCAGTCCCGACGGGGGAAACACCATATATTTT
D: TRBD1; V: TRBV5-6; J: TRBJ1-2; CDR3: CASSLDRGRNGYTF; DNA: TGTGCCAGCAGCCTCGACAGGGGGCGGAATGGCTACACCTTC
D: TRBD1; V: TRBV6-4; J: TRBJ1-5; CDR3: CASSPGGDQPQHF; DNA: TGTGCCAGCAGTCCAGGGGGCGATCAGCCCCAGCATTTT
D: TRBD2; V: TRBV6-4; J: TRBJ2-2; CDR3: CASSPGGLDSNTGELFF; DNA: TGTGCCAGCAGCCCCGGTGGACTAGATTCGAACACCGGGGAGCTGTTTTTT
D: TRBD2; V: TRBV27; J: TRBJ2-7; CDR3: CACKAAGAYEQYF; DNA: TGTGCCTGTAAAGCAGCGGGAGCCTACGAGCAGTACTTC
D: .; V: TRBV5-1; J: TRBJ2-5; CDR3: CASSLEQASKTQYF; DNA: TGCGCCAGCAGCTTGGAACAGGCCTCGAAGACCCAGTACTTC
D: .; V: TRBV27; J: TRBJ1-3; CDR3: CASSLSRGFSGNTIYF; DNA: TGTGCCAGCAGTTTATCGCGGGGCTTCTCTGGAAACACCATATATTTT
D: TRBD2; V: TRBV5-4; J: TRBJ2-7; CDR3: CASSLDGGSSYEQYF; DNA: TGTGCCAGCAGCTTGGATGGCGGGAGCTCCTACGAGCAGTACTTC